This T cell receptor beta chain was obtained from a study of shared clonotypes between healthy human individuals (dated by TCRdb to 2018 to 2020). About the study as a whole: The cohort included three men and two women between 18 and 49 years of age. Per donor, three plates each were used for CD4 naive and CD4 memory, two for CD8 naive, and one for CD8 memory. To estimate repertoire size and how much clonotype sharing occurs between individuals, the study deeply sequenced the blood TCR repertoires of 5 or 6 healthy adults. Different laboratories and diverse techniques were used to prepare libraries and sequence TCR repertoires, to increase sequencing depth and limit assay-specific biases. Between about 0.85 and 9.5 billion PBMCs per donor were obtained by leukapheresis.

General findings and caveats noted by the study authors: Because the study included only a small number of donors, the genetic and exposure-history diversity represented was limited. Compared with non-shared clonotypes, clonotypes shared by all four sorted-subset donors had higher generation probabilities. Sampling was limited to blood, and TCR repertoires in tissue likely differ from TCR repertoires in blood. Sharing across a few donors was observed for approximately 4.6% of naive CD4, under 4% of naive CD8, over 2% of memory CD4, and around 0.4% of memory CD8 clonotypes. Larger estimated clonotype richness was generally found for naive subsets than for memory subsets. Based on pairwise subsampling, the degree of clonotype sharing among donors was expected to be affected by sequencing depth. Even with the large sequencing depth, rarefaction of the sorted-subset datasets indicated that sequencing was incomplete.

Using the deep immunoSEQ assay, TCR CDR3 regions were amplified from genomic DNA by multiplex PCR. For each cell subset, the extracted genomic DNA was distributed evenly across all wells of several immunoSEQ 96-well plates, and each plate served as one replicate. For sorted subsets, roughly 0.2 ug genomic DNA, equal to about 30,000 T cell genomes, was loaded into each replicate PCR. Purified libraries were quantified with a Qubit 3.0 fluorometer, sized on a Bioanalyzer 2100, and re-quantified with the KAPA Library Quantification kit. A separate single-read 150-cycle Illumina NextSeq 550 flow cell was used to sequence each immunoSEQ 96-well plate. Concerning the study's data processing: Because the immunoSEQ output included only junctional sequences and no quality scores, the filtering could not be the same as the filtering used for full-length reads. To assign V/J genes and CDR3, sequences were annotated against IMGT germline references using PyIR, a Python wrapper for IgBLAST v1.9. Any read was removed if the V/J assignment was weak (E-value above 1e-6), the CDR3 was missing, or the read contained stop codons, out-of-frame junctions, or ambiguous translated residues. V3J clonotypes were defined by identical inferred V gene, J gene, and CDR3 amino acid sequence. To compute the percentage overlap between repertoires, the number of shared unique clonotypes was divided by the size of the smaller repertoire. RTK rarefaction, the Chao1 estimator, and Recon v2.1 estimates of unobserved clonotypes were used to assess repertoire richness. For all TCRbeta clonotypes obtained by the gDNA method from several donors, generation probabilities were computed with OLGA. Not all clones reach the TCRdb copy of this immuneACCESS table, which keeps in-frame sequences only. Checked studies attribute under half of the gap to unresolved V genes and leave the rest unexplained. The V and J calls and the clone size are those of that table, but D and trimming were determined from the DNA. The sample data list 2 million to 2.5 million clones, and over 90% of these were observed just once. The biggest ten clones account for 0.39% of the sample.

With respect to this clone: Its antigen has not been determined. Base qualities are missing; no much larger clone stands one base away.

The donors were healthy, HIV-negative adults with no recently reported acute infections or vaccinations. Every donor was a Caucasian adult residing in Nashville, Tennessee, USA. CD4+ T cells were enriched through magnetic negative selection, after which naive cells were positively selected on CD45RA and the remaining negative fraction served as the memory subset. After blood collection by leukapheresis, PBMCs were isolated using Ficoll-Histopaque density gradient centrifugation and then cryopreserved in the vapor phase of liquid nitrogen. Analytical flow cytometry was used to check the purity and quantity of every magnetically sorted T cell population. Genomic DNA was isolated from every sorted fraction and measured by UV absorbance on a Nanodrop 2000c. The CDR3 has 12 amino acids, counting the end cysteine and phenylalanine. The entry retains the CDR3 DNA only, 36 bases that are in frame from base 1. As encoded in the germline V gene (reference sequence), CDR1 is SEHNR while CDR2 is FQNEAQ.

The chain links TRBV7-9 with TRBJ2-5; no D gene can be assigned with confidence. The J call may not be correct, given that the DNA end is closer to TRBJ2-7. This clonotype originated in a man younger than 30 in good health. Some clones in this sample may be carry-over from other donors' samples. The sample consisted of naive CD4+ T cells from PBMCs. The cell subset or site label, read with the paper, signifies: CD45RA+ positively selected. The CDR3 sequence is CASSSTFYEQYF. The DNA is TGTGCCAGCAGCTCGACCTTCTACGAGCAGTACTTC.